The 9 T cell receptor beta chains given below trace back to one sample, sequenced in a study of T cells after yellow fever vaccination (dated by TCRdb to the late 2010s). The receptor library was made with 5' RACE. Reads for this sample came from an Illumina HiSeq 2500. Clones were called with MiXCR by TCRdb after fastp trimmed the public reads at Q25, and only in-frame beta chains were retained. CDR3 protein sequences are deduplicated, and each keeps its most common genes and DNA. This sample lists about 240,000 distinct CDR3 sequences; roughly 7.2% were detected once. More than 0.8% of the sample rests with the top ten. Read against the paper, the sample's treatment or condition label means: live attenuated yellow fever vaccine strain. Sequencing used CD4+ T cells sorted from PBMCs, obtained 15 days after the yellow fever booster vaccination. These receptors came from a man aged 25 to 40 who received the YFV17D yellow fever vaccine.

This clonotype has at least ten counts. The DNA is omitted, as the CDR3 cannot be located on it reliably, and the CDR3 follows TCRdb's listing. The chain links TRBV30 to TRBJ2-3; the table calls TRBD1, which could not be checked here. Germline values: CDR1 GTSNPN, CDR2 SVGIG (reference sequence). The CDR3 numbers 12 amino acids, ends counted. This chain's CDR3 is CAWGPGAGTHHF.

This clonotype was found a few times. This chain links TRBV6-2 or TRBV6-3 with TRBJ2-4; D possibly corresponds to TRBD1 (6 bases). CDR1 is MNHEY, CDR2 SVGEGT, per germline. CDR3 length: 14 amino acids. V was trimmed by 5 bases and J by 5 bases, leaving 13 bases between them. Written as DNA, the CDR3 is TGTGCCAGCAGTGCCGACTACAGGGAAAACATTCAGTACTTC. It yields the protein CASSADYRENIQYF.

This clonotype was counted between two and nine times. This chain uses TRBV10-3 with TRBJ1-1; D is uncertain. Germline CDR1 ENHRY, CDR2 SYGVKD. CDR3 length: 13 amino acids. V lost 7 bases, J lost 1 base, and 10 bases lay in between. The CDR3 coding sequence is TGTGCCATCACCAAACATACGAACACTGAAGCTTTCTTT. This sequence encodes CAITKHTNTEAFF.

This clonotype was counted many times. The chain recombines TRBV20-1 with TRBJ2-5; 14 bases agree with TRBD2. Losses at the gene ends were 5 bases for V and 4 bases for J; bases not matched to a gene: 9. CDR3 length equals 16 residues. Per the germline V gene, CDR1 is DFQATT and CDR2 is SNEGSKA (reference sequence). CDR3 bases: TGCAGTGCTCTCCGGACTAGCGGGAGGCTTAGAGAGACCCAGTACTTC. Translation gives CSALRTSGRLRETQYF.

Remarks on this clonotype: One base away lies a much larger clone, so this may be a sequencing read error. This CDR3 reads CVSTTGLTDTQYF. The CDR3 DNA reads as TGTGTCAGCACGACAGGGTTGACAGATACGCAGTATTTT. This chain connects TRBV2 to TRBJ2-3; 7 bases agree with TRBD1. The CDR3 length is 13 residues. CDR1 SNHLY and CDR2 FYNNEI come from the germline V gene.

This clonotype has a count of ten or more. The V gene is TRBV7-3, the J gene TRBJ2-1, with unresolved D. The CDR3 runs 15 residues. CDR1 is SGHTA and CDR2 is FQGTGA in the germline V gene. Trimming removed 4 bases from V and 2 bases from J, with 12 bases in between. Here the CDR3 DNA reads TGTGCCAGCAGCTCTACCCTGCTTCCCTACAATGAGCAGTTCTTC. It encodes CASSSTLLPYNEQFF.

V gene TRBV20-1 combines with J gene TRBJ1-4; possibly TRBD1 for D (6 bases). V was trimmed by 6 bases and J by 0 bases, leaving 8 bases between them. CDR3 length equals 13 residues. Per the germline V gene, CDR1 is DFQATT and CDR2 is SNEGSKA (reference sequence). For the CDR3, the DNA is TGCAGTGCCCACAGGGCAACTAATGAAAAACTGTTTTTT. It yields the protein CSAHRATNEKLFF.

V and J are TRBV11-1 and TRBJ2-3, with D perhaps TRBD2 (7 bases). This CDR3 has 17 residues. The ends were cut back, 4 bases at V and 7 bases at J, with 24 bases in the middle. In germline, CDR1 is SGHAT, CDR2 FQDESV (reference sequence). The CDR3 is CASSWDIPTGGRNTQYF. DNA for the CDR3: TGTGCCAGCAGCTGGGACATCCCTACCGGGGGGCGGAATACGCAGTATTTT.

This clonotype turned up a few times. The genes are TRBV20-1 and TRBJ1-1; no clear D gene. The ends were cut back, 0 bases at V and 3 bases at J, with 2 bases in the middle. CDR3 length: 11 amino acids. Germline loops: CDR1 DFQATT, CDR2 SNEGSKA (reference sequence). The CDR3, as DNA: TGCAGTGCTAGAGATTACACTGAAGCTTTCTTT. It is translated as CSARDYTEAFF.